Listed below are T cell receptor beta chains from one sample, sequenced in a study of T cell changes during pregnancy in multiple sclerosis. The method was immunoSEQ multiplex PCR; TCRdb's version includes in-frame clones alone and lacks a portion of them. The table has tens of thousands of clones, about 91% seen once. Sequencing used CD4+ T cells from peripheral blood mononuclear cells, obtained in the third trimester of pregnancy. The receptors come from a female donor in good health, enrolled as a control in a pregnancy study. Both conserved end residues are part of each CDR3. A D gene is named only where the DNA matches it firmly. Not every row has a clone size; where given, it reads once, few, many or a size class.

.	.	18	TRBJ1-6	TRBV27	TGTGCCAGCAGTAGGTTTCAACAACGAGGGAATCTTAATTCACCCCTCCACTTT	CASSRFQQRGNLNSPLHF
TRBD2	.	16	TRBJ2-2	TRBV5-4	TGTGCCAGCAGCTCACTAGCGGGGCGCCCAACCGGGGAGCTGTTTTTT	CASSSLAGRPTGELFF
.	few	15	TRBJ1-5	TRBV2	TGTGCCAGCAGGAGACAGGTGTATAGCAATCAGCCCCAGCATTTT	CASRRQVYSNQPQHF
TRBD1	.	16	TRBJ2-2	TRBV9	TGTGCCAGCAGCGTAGCCGGACAGGGGGCGGCTGGGGAGCTGTTTTTT	CASSVAGQGAAGELFF
TRBD1	.	13	TRBJ1-2	TRBV6-5	TGTGCCAGCAGCCCCACAGGGGTCTATGGCTACACCTTC	CASSPTGVYGYTF
TRBD1	.	13	TRBJ2-3	TRBV19	TGTGCCACAGGGACAGCTAGCACAGATACGCAGTATTTT	CATGTASTDTQYF
.	.	15	TRBJ2-1	TRBV4-2	TGTGCCAGCAGCCCCGAGGGGGGGGGATACAATGAGCAGTTCTTC	CASSPEGGGYNEQFF
.	.	14	TRBJ1-2	TRBV10-3	TGTGCCATCAGTGCACAGGGCGGCAACTATGGCTACACCTTC	CAISAQGGNYGYTF
TRBD1	.	20	TRBJ2-6	TRBV5-4	TGTGCCAGCAGCTTGGCCGCGACAGGGGGGTACTCGTCTGGGGCCAACGTCCTGACTTTC	CASSLAATGGYSSGANVLTF
TRBD1	.	15	TRBJ1-5	TRBV19	TGTGCCAGTAGTATTGGGACAGGAAAACATCAGCCCCAGCATTTT	CASSIGTGKHQPQHF
TRBD1	.	15	TRBJ1-2	TRBV7-9	TGTGCCAGCAGCTTACTTAGACAGGGCGGGTATGGCTACACCTTC	CASSLLRQGGYGYTF
TRBD1	.	14	TRBJ1-4	TRBV7-2	TGTGCCAGCAGCTTAGGGACAGGGGCTGAAAAACTGTTTTTT	CASSLGTGAEKLFF
.	.	16	TRBJ2-3	TRBV5-1	TGCGCCAGCAGCTCAAGGGACTTACGCCTGGGAGATACGCAGTATTTT	CASSSRDLRLGDTQYF
.	.	18	TRBJ1-6	TRBV7-5	TGTGCCAGAGGCTTGTTGAAACAGGGAAGCTCCTATAATTCACCCCTCCACTTT	CARGLLKQGSSYNSPLHF
.	.	13	TRBJ1-1	TRBV29-1	TGCAGCGTAGACTTTAATAAGGACACTGAAGCTTTCTTT	CSVDFNKDTEAFF
.	once	13	TRBJ1-1	TRBV7-2	TGTGCCAGCAGCTCCATCGAGGTCACTGAAGCTTTCTTT	CASSSIEVTEAFF
TRBD2	.	16	TRBJ2-7	TRBV19	TGTGCCAGTAGTTTTCTAGCGGGGGCCTCCTCCTACGAGCAGTACTTC	CASSFLAGASSYEQYF
TRBD1	.	19	TRBJ1-5	TRBV19	TGTGCCAGTAGTAGCCGACAGGGGAACCGAGGGTATAGCAATCAGCCCCAGCATTTT	CASSSRQGNRGYSNQPQHF
TRBD2	.	15	TRBJ2-5	TRBV29-1	TGCAGCGTTCGGTTAGCGGGGGGGAACCAAGAGACCCAGTACTTC	CSVRLAGGNQETQYF
.	.	12	TRBJ1-1	TRBV10-3	TGTGCCATCAGTGTCGGGAACACTGAAGCTTTCTTT	CAISVGNTEAFF
.	.	11	TRBJ2-7	TRBV19	TGTGCGAGCAAAGGGGCCTACGAGCAGTACTTC	CASKGAYEQYF
.	.	15	TRBJ2-7	TRBV7-3	TGTGCCAGCAGCTTAAGTACAGGTAGCTCCTACGAGCAGTACTTC	CASSLSTGSSYEQYF
.	.	13	TRBJ2-7	TRBV9	TGTGCCAGCAGCGTATCGGTCCTCGACGAGCAGTACTTC	CASSVSVLDEQYF
.	.	16	TRBJ2-7	TRBV10-3	TGTGCCATCAGTGAGGTTACAGGGAGATTGGTGGACGAGCAGTACTTC	CAISEVTGRLVDEQYF
.	.	14	TRBJ1-1	TRBV4-1	TGCGCCAGCAGCCAAGGTTCAGTTCAGACTGAAGCTTTCTTT	CASSQGSVQTEAFF
.	.	14	TRBJ2-3	TRBV5-1	TGCGCCAGCAGGGGGAGGGGGAGCACAGATACGCAGTATTTT	CASRGRGSTDTQYF
.	.	15	TRBJ2-7	TRBV7-2	TGTGCCAGCAGCTGGCCGGGTGCGGGGTTCTACGAGCAGTACTTC	CASSWPGAGFYEQYF
TRBD1	once	19	TRBJ1-4	TRBV7-2	TGTGCCAGCAGCTTAGTGGGAATGGACAGGGGGCTATCTAATGAAAAACTGTTTTTT	CASSLVGMDRGLSNEKLFF
.	.	14	TRBJ1-6	TRBV7-6	TGTGCCAGCAGCTTAGAGCTTTATAATTCACCCCTCCACTTT	CASSLELYNSPLHF
.	.	15	TRBJ1-5	TRBV29-1	TGCAGCGTCGCGGACGGACTGCTGGGCAATCAGCCCCAGCATTTT	CSVADGLLGNQPQHF
TRBD2	.	14	TRBJ2-5	TRBV5-6	TGTGCCAGCAGCTTGTGGCTAGCGGGGAAGACCCAGTACTTC	CASSLWLAGKTQYF
TRBD1	.	14	TRBJ1-1	TRBV12-5	TGTGCTAGTGGTTTGGGACAGGGGAACACTGAAGCTTTCTTT	CASGLGQGNTEAFF
TRBD1	.	15	TRBJ2-7	TRBV7-2	TGTGCCAGCAGCGTCGCGGGACAGGTGATTTACGAGCAGTACTTC	CASSVAGQVIYEQYF